One sample yielded the 13 T cell receptor beta chains listed below, sequenced in a study of shared clonotypes between healthy human individuals. This table comes from immunoSEQ multiplex PCR, and its TCRdb copy is limited to in-frame clones, with some not included. Among over a million clones listed, 70% to 80% were seen once. The sequenced sample consisted of memory CD4+ T cells from PBMCs. Subset here: CD45RA-negative fraction. These receptor sequences come from a man aged 18 to 35 in good health. Some clones in this sample may be carry-over from other donors' samples.

Ten or more counts support this clone. The chain combines TRBV6-4 with TRBJ2-7; no firm D call. V shed 5 bases and J shed 1 base, with 18 bases lying between them. The CDR3 has 16 residues. Germline values: CDR1 MRHNA, CDR2 SNTAGT. Here the CDR3 DNA reads TGTGCCAGCAGTCACCAGCCTCCGGCCGGATCCTACGAGCAGTACTTC. Amino acids: CASSHQPPAGSYEQYF.

The J gene is TRBJ1-2, the V gene TRBV6-5, with 10 bases that match TRBD1. The CDR3 runs 16 residues. The V gene end was trimmed by 2 bases and the J gene end by 2 bases; junction bases not matched to a gene: 5. Germline loops: CDR1 MNHEY, CDR2 SVGAGI. The DNA of the CDR3 is TGTGCCAGCAGTTACAACCCGGGACAGGGGAACTATGGCTACACCTTC. This gives the protein CASSYNPGQGNYGYTF.

The chain couples TRBV28 to TRBJ2-7, with 8 nucleotides matching TRBD1. V lost 5 bases to trimming and J lost 5 bases; unmatched junction nucleotides: 8. CDR1 is MDHEN and CDR2 is SYDVKM in the germline V gene. This CDR3 comprises 14 residues. This CDR3 reads CASSPRTGSNEQYF. CDR3 bases: TGTGCCAGCAGTCCCAGGACAGGGTCCAACGAGCAGTACTTC. The variable domain in full, completed from reference TRBV28 and TRBJ2-7, reads DVKVTQSSRYLVKRTGEKVFLECVQDMDHENMFWYRQDPGLGLRLIYFSYDVKMKEKGDIPEGYSVSREKKERFSLILESASTNQTSMYLCASSPRTGSNEQYFGPGTRLTVT.

The V and J genes are TRBV7-6 and TRBJ1-2; D is unresolved. Germline CDR1 and CDR2: SGHVS and FNYEAQ. CDR3 length equals 13 residues. Trimming stripped 3 bases from V and 5 bases from J, with 10 bases between. The CDR3 sequence is CASSLNLGYGYTF. Here the CDR3 DNA reads TGTGCCAGCAGCTTGAATCTGGGGTATGGCTACACCTTC. Full variable domain (rest looked up from reference TRBV7-6 and TRBJ1-2): GAGVSQSPRYKVTKRGQDVALRCDPISGHVSLYWYRQALGQGPEFLTYFNYEAQQDKSGLPNDRFSAERPEGSISTLTIQRTEQRDSAMYRCASSLNLGYGYTFGSGTRLTVV.

This clone was detected only once. The gene calls are TRBV9 and TRBJ2-2; 11 bases fit TRBD2. Germline V gene sequence: CDR1 SGDLS, CDR2 YYNGEE. This CDR3 has 15 residues. After removal of 3 bases from V and 5 bases from J, the junction contained 3 bases not matched to a gene. CDR3 nucleotide sequence: TGTGCCAGCAGCGGGGGACTAGCGGCTACCGGGGAGCTGTTTTTT. Translation: CASSGGLAATGELFF.

V and J are TRBV7-9 and TRBJ2-3; 10 bases fit TRBD2. This CDR3 is 17 amino acids long. V lost 1 base to trimming and J lost 0 bases; unmatched junction nucleotides: 4. The V gene's germline CDR1 is SEHNR and CDR2 FQNEAQ (reference sequence). CDR3 protein: CASSLGRTSGSTDTQYF. The CDR3 DNA reads TGTGCCAGCAGCTTAGGGAGGACTAGCGGTAGCACAGATACGCAGTATTTT.

The gene calls are TRBV7-2 and TRBJ1-1; TRBD1 matches at 8 bases. Losses at the gene ends were 2 bases for V and 5 bases for J; bases not matched to a gene: 10. This CDR3 comprises 16 residues. In germline, CDR1 is SGHTA, CDR2 FQGNSA. The CDR3 nucleotides read TGTGCCAGCAGCTTAACAGGACAGGGCCCCGGGACTGAAGCTTTCTTT. This encodes CASSLTGQGPGTEAFF.

In DNA form, the CDR3 reads TGTGCCAGCAGTATCGGACTGCCCTCATTCGGAGAGCAGTTCTTC. Protein product: CASSIGLPSFGEQFF. The chain is built from TRBV28 and TRBJ2-1, with TRBD2 as a possible D gene (5 bases). CDR1 MDHEN and CDR2 SYDVKM come from the germline V gene. This CDR3 is 15 amino acids long. The V end was cut by 5 bases, the J end by 10 bases, with 21 bases between.

The rearrangement uses TRBV28 and TRBJ2-7, with D possibly matching TRBD1 (6 bases). The CDR3 is 15 amino acids. Germline CDR1 is MDHEN and CDR2 is SYDVKM. V shed 6 bases and J shed 9 bases, with 24 bases lying between them. CDR3 nucleotides: TGTGCCAGCAGCCAGGGGTATTGGCAGGCTACGGGGCAGTACTTC. Protein product: CASSQGYWQATGQYF.

The chain combines TRBV28 with TRBJ1-5; D is ambiguous. CDR1 MDHEN and CDR2 SYDVKM come from the germline V gene. Between the trimmed V and J ends, which lost 9 bases and 4 bases, there was a span of 10 bases. The CDR3 contains 12 residues. The CDR3 protein is CASQRTNQPQHF. The CDR3 bases are TGTGCCAGTCAGCGAACGAATCAGCCCCAGCATTTT.

This clone was observed at least ten times. The genes are TRBV18 and TRBJ1-1; D is ambiguous. Trimming pared 4 bases from V and 1 base from J, leaving 10 bases between. The CDR3 contains 14 residues. From germline, CDR1 is KGHSH and CDR2 LQKENI. CDR3 loop: CASSRQTPNTEAFF. CDR3 DNA: TGTGCCAGCTCACGTCAGACGCCGAACACTGAAGCTTTCTTT.

The CDR3 sequence: CASSLDLGSGYGELFF. In nucleotides, the CDR3 is TGCGCCAGCAGCTTGGATTTGGGTAGCGGTTACGGGGAGCTGTTTTTT. The genes are TRBV5-1 and TRBJ2-2; D is perhaps TRBD2 (6 bases). This CDR3 is built from 16 residues. V lost 0 bases to trimming and J lost 7 bases, with 16 bases between them. CDR1 and CDR2 (germline): SGHRS, YFSETQ.

CDR3 sequence reads: CASSLDGGSYNEQFF. CDR3 nucleotide sequence: TGTGCCAGCAGCTTGGACGGAGGCTCCTACAATGAGCAGTTCTTC. V usage is TRBV5-4 and J usage is TRBJ2-1; tentatively, D is TRBD2 (5 bases). This CDR3 contains 15 residues. Germline V lookup: CDR1 SGHNT, CDR2 YYREEE (reference sequence). Trimming stripped 0 bases from V and 0 bases from J, with 7 bases between.